One sample yielded the 28 T cell receptor beta chains listed below, sequenced in a study of Ad26.COV2.S vaccination and SARS-CoV-2 variants. Profiling relied on immunoSEQ multiplex PCR, and the TCRdb table lists in-frame clones only, not all of them. The sample includes 380,000 or so clones, approximately 86% of them seen just once. The treatment denotes: 15 to 20 received Ad26.COV2.S at low or high dose, single or two shots; roughly 5 received placebo; per-sample allocation not given. It was on day 63 after the first vaccine or placebo injection that samples were taken. Here the sequenced sample was peripheral blood, taken in a trial of Ad26.COV2.S vaccine versus placebo. Receptors originate from a person aged 18-65 years who received the Ad26.COV2.S COVID-19 vaccine or a placebo.

This clone occurred once. The chain couples TRBV7-9 to TRBJ1-1; D not resolved. V lost 1 base, J lost 6 bases, and 9 bases lay in between. CDR3 length equals 13 residues. CDR1 and CDR2 from the germline V gene are SEHNR and FQNEAQ (reference sequence). The CDR3 coding sequence is TGTGCCAGCAGCTTAGAGGAGTGGGCTGAAGCTTTCTTT. It translates to CASSLEEWAEAFF.

The chain uses TRBV3-1 (or the pseudogene TRBV3-2) and TRBJ2-1; TRBD2 aligns across 15 bases. The CDR3 covers 15 residues. Looked up from germline, CDR1 is LGHDT and CDR2 is YNNKEL (reference sequence). V was pared by 5 bases and J by 9 bases, with 5 bases of the junction left unmatched. The chain's CDR3 is CASSEGLAGGTEQFF. The CDR3 DNA sequence: TGTGCCAGCAGCGAGGGACTAGCGGGGGGTACTGAGCAGTTCTTC.

This chain links TRBV7-9 with TRBJ1-1; 7 bases align to TRBD1. The germline V gene has CDR1 SEHNR and CDR2 FQNEAQ (reference sequence). This CDR3 has 14 amino acids. V lost 3 bases and J lost 3; bases outside the gene matches: 4. The CDR3 protein is CASSLNRGDTEAFF. CDR3 nucleotides: TGTGCCAGCAGCTTGAACAGGGGAGACACTGAAGCTTTCTTT.

The chain has TRBV19 and TRBJ1-2; 7 nucleotides match TRBD1. The CDR3 contains 14 residues. Trimming cost V 6 bases and J 2 bases; bases outside gene matches: 6. The germline V gene has CDR1 LNHDA and CDR2 SQIVND (reference sequence). Written as DNA, the CDR3 is TGTGCCAGTAGGGGAGCGGGACAGAACTATGGCTACACCTTC. Translating gives CASRGAGQNYGYTF.

V is TRBV19 and J is TRBJ2-5, with no clear D. Trimming left V 3 bases short and J 3 bases short, with 17 bases between. The CDR3 covers 16 residues. Germline V CDR1 and CDR2: LNHDA, SQIVND (reference sequence). CDR3 loop: CASSIVAATRKETQYF. Written as DNA, the CDR3 is TGTGCCAGTAGTATTGTGGCCGCGACTCGGAAAGAGACCCAGTACTTC. The full variable domain, its missing parts supplied by reference TRBV19 and TRBJ2-5, is DGGITQSPKYLFRKEGQNVTLSCEQNLNHDAMYWYRQDPGQGLRLIYYSQIVNDFQKGDIAEGYSVSREKKESFPLTVTSAQKNPTAFYLCASSIVAATRKETQYFGPGTRLLVL.

The chain couples TRBV14 to TRBJ2-5; D may be TRBD2 (5 bases). V lost 0 bases, J lost 3 bases, and 8 bases lay in between. The CDR3 contains 14 residues. The germline CDR1 and CDR2 sequences are SGHDN and FVKESK. CDR3 residues: CASSQERGKETQYF. The CDR3, as DNA: TGTGCCAGCAGCCAAGAACGGGGAAAAGAGACCCAGTACTTC.

The gene calls are TRBV12-3 or TRBV12-4 and TRBJ1-1, with D tentatively TRBD1 (6 bases). The CDR3 length is 13 residues. Trimming shortened V by 1 base and J by 5 bases, and 8 bases separated the two germline ends. CDR3 in amino acids: CASSLGGLTEAFF. CDR3 in DNA: TGTGCCAGCAGTTTAGGGGGGCTGACTGAAGCTTTCTTT.

The chain combines TRBV6-5 with TRBJ2-5; 9 bases match TRBD1. V was pared by 0 bases and J by 4 bases, with 3 bases of the junction left unmatched. CDR1 is MNHEY and CDR2 is SVGAGI in the germline V gene. The CDR3 length is 15 residues. CDR3 nucleotide sequence: TGTGCCAGCAGTTACTCCGGGACAGGGCGAGAGACCCAGTACTTC. Translating gives CASSYSGTGRETQYF.

The chain joins TRBV28 to TRBJ2-3, with D perhaps TRBD1 (6 bases). Trimming removed 6 bases from V and 2 bases from J, with 15 bases in between. This CDR3 is built from 15 residues. Germline assignment: CDR1 MDHEN and CDR2 SYDVKM. DNA for the CDR3: TGTGCCAGCAGGCCCGGGGACACCGACACAGATACGCAGTATTTT. It specifies CASRPGDTDTDTQYF.

CDR3 amino acids: CASSKTGGGGEQYF. For the CDR3, the DNA is TGTGCCAGCAGCAAGACAGGAGGTGGGGGCGAGCAGTACTTC. The V gene is TRBV21-1, the J gene TRBJ2-7; whether TRBD1, the table's D call, matches the DNA was not checked. TRBV21-1 represents a pseudogene. This CDR3 region has 14 residues.

The J gene is TRBJ2-3, the V gene TRBV4-3, with TRBD1 matching 10 bases. V shed 3 bases and J 7 bases; nucleotides not matched to a gene: 7. Germline V gene data show CDR1 as LGHNA and CDR2 as YSLEER. The CDR3 loop spans 15 amino acids. CDR3 bases: TGCGCCAGCAGCCAGGCGGGACAGGGGTTGTATACGCAGTATTTT. Translation: CASSQAGQGLYTQYF.

The DNA for the CDR3 is TGCGCCAGCAGCCAAGATTCCGGGACAGGGTTCGACGAGCAGTACTTC. Protein product: CASSQDSGTGFDEQYF. The chain has TRBV4-1 and TRBJ2-7, with 9 bases that match TRBD1. V lost 0 bases and J lost 5; bases outside the gene matches: 8. The CDR3 is 16 residues long. Looked up from germline, CDR1 is MGHRA and CDR2 is YSYEKL.

The chain is built from TRBV7-3 and TRBJ1-1, with no clear D. V dropped 4 bases and J dropped 0 bases, with 6 bases sitting between them. From germline, CDR1 is SGHTA and CDR2 FQGTGA. This CDR3 is built from 13 residues. CDR3: CASSYNLNTEAFF. CDR3 nucleotides: TGTGCCAGCAGCTACAATCTGAACACTGAAGCTTTCTTT.

The rearrangement joins TRBV6-5 to TRBJ1-4, with no clear D. V gave up 0 bases and J gave up 7 bases, with 9 bases separating them. The CDR3 covers 14 residues. CDR1 and CDR2 (germline): MNHEY, SVGAGI. CDR3 in DNA: TGTGCCAGCAGTTACTCGTATGTGGGTGAAAAACTGTTTTTT. The encoded protein is CASSYSYVGEKLFF.

Worth noting for this clone: This same CDR3 is encoded by further DNA sequences in the sample. V is TRBV11-2 and J is TRBJ2-7, with D perhaps matching TRBD2 (5 bases). The CDR3 consists of 13 residues. Trimming took 5 bases from V and 0 from J, leaving 8 bases between them. From germline, CDR1 is SGHAT and CDR2 FQNNGV. This CDR3 reads CASSPGGSYEQYF. The DNA of the CDR3 is TGTGCCAGCAGCCCTGGAGGCTCCTACGAGCAGTACTTC.

This chain joins TRBV3-1 (or the pseudogene TRBV3-2) and TRBJ2-2; D possibly corresponds to TRBD1 (5 bases). Germline CDR1 and CDR2: LGHDT and YNNKEL (reference sequence). V was shortened by 5 bases and J by 8 bases, with 9 bases between the two germline ends. This CDR3 spans 12 amino acids. In DNA form, the CDR3 reads TGTGCCAGCAGCACCCACAGGGGGGAGCTGTTTTTT. Its translation: CASSTHRGELFF.

Comments on this clone: This sample includes further DNA sequences coding for the same CDR3. The chain joins TRBV7-2 to TRBJ1-3; 8 positions agree with TRBD1. There are 15 residues in the CDR3. In germline, CDR1 is SGHTA, CDR2 FQGNSA. The V and J ends lost 6 bases and 0 bases, in that order; junction bases with no gene match: 4. The CDR3 reads CASSQQGGSGNTIYF. DNA for the CDR3: TGTGCCAGCAGTCAACAGGGGGGCTCTGGAAACACCATATATTTT. The full variable domain, with the rest looked up from reference TRBV7-2 and TRBJ1-3, is GAGVSQSPSNKVTEKGKDVELRCDPISGHTALYWYRQSLGQGLEFLIYFQGNSAPDKSGLPSDRFSAERTGGSVSTLTIQRTQQEDSAVYLCASSQQGGSGNTIYFGEGSWLTVV.

The chain couples TRBV18 to TRBJ2-3, with TRBD2 matching over 7 bases. V was clipped by 3 bases and J by 5 bases; unmatched bases: 8. The CDR3 length is 15 residues. The germline CDR1 and CDR2 sequences are KGHSH and LQKENI. Here the CDR3 DNA reads TGTGCCAGCTCACCTACCAGCGGGGCTGGAGATACGCAGTATTTT. This codes for CASSPTSGAGDTQYF.

V usage is TRBV6-5 and J usage is TRBJ1-1, with D hard to call. This CDR3 has 11 residues. CDR1 is MNHEY and CDR2 is SVGAGI in the germline V gene. Trimming removed 3 bases at V and 7 bases at J, with 6 bases between. The CDR3 reads CASSYYREAFF. CDR3 DNA: TGTGCCAGCAGTTATTACCGTGAAGCTTTCTTT.

CDR3 residues: CASSHLQGSQPQHF. The CDR3, as DNA: TGCGCCAGCAGCCACCTTCAGGGAAGCCAGCCCCAGCATTTT. The rearrangement links TRBV4-1 to TRBJ1-5; weak D call: TRBD1 (5 bases). Germline-derived CDR1 and CDR2 are MGHRA and YSYEKL. Deletions cut 3 bases from V and 7 bases from J, with 13 bases between. The CDR3 contains 14 residues.

The chain is built from TRBV7-2 and TRBJ2-5, with D hard to call. Trimming removed 6 bases from V and 5 bases from J, with 19 bases in between. This CDR3 contains 15 residues. The germline V gene encodes CDR1 SGHTA and CDR2 FQGNSA. The CDR3 spells CASSPLGPLGETQYF. In nucleotides, the CDR3 is TGTGCCAGCAGTCCACTCGGGCCCCTCGGGGAGACCCAGTACTTC.

This clone was counted between two and nine times. The chain combines TRBV15 with TRBJ2-3; D not resolved. V lost 0 bases, J lost 6 bases, and 4 bases lay in between. This CDR3 comprises 12 residues. Germline values: CDR1 LNHNV, CDR2 YYDKDF (reference sequence). The CDR3 here is CATSREGDTQYF. DNA of the CDR3: TGTGCCACCAGCAGAGAGGGGGATACGCAGTATTTT.

The chain links TRBV10-2 to TRBJ2-7; 9 nucleotides agree with TRBD2. The CDR3 runs to 14 residues. The V and J ends lost 2 bases and 5 bases, in that order; junction bases with no gene match: 4. Germline values: CDR1 WSHSY, CDR2 SAAADI. CDR3 coding DNA: TGCGCCAGCAGTGAGGTAGCGGGGGCCCACGAGCAGTACTTC. Protein product: CASSEVAGAHEQYF.

The rearrangement uses TRBV24-1 and TRBJ2-3; 9 positions agree with TRBD2. The ends lost 4 bases at V and 1 base at J; junction bases unmatched: 5. This CDR3 is built from 16 residues. From germline, CDR1 is KGHDR and CDR2 SFDVKD. The CDR3 loop is CATSDTPSGGTDTQYF. The CDR3 bases are TGTGCCACCAGTGACACACCTAGCGGGGGCACAGATACGCAGTATTTT.

The genes are TRBV5-6 and TRBJ2-7; 8 nucleotides line up with TRBD1. Germline V gene lookup returns CDR1 SGHDT and CDR2 YYEEEE. This CDR3 has 14 residues. The V segment lost 4 bases and the J segment 4 bases; nucleotides outside the gene matches: 7. For the CDR3, the DNA is TGTGCCAGCAGCCTTCCGGGACAGGAATACGAGCAGTACTTC. Its translation is CASSLPGQEYEQYF.

The chain recombines TRBV2 with TRBJ2-7; 8 bases agree with TRBD2. The V gene end was trimmed by 2 bases and the J gene end by 2 bases; junction bases not matched to a gene: 5. The length of the CDR3 is 15 residues. Germline values: CDR1 SNHLY, CDR2 FYNNEI. The CDR3 is CASSERSGGPYEQYF. CDR3 nucleotide sequence: TGTGCCAGCAGTGAACGGAGCGGGGGTCCCTACGAGCAGTACTTC.

V gene TRBV24-1 combines with J gene TRBJ2-1, with a possible D match to TRBD1 (5 bases). This CDR3 region has 12 residues. Germline lookup yields CDR1 KGHDR and CDR2 SFDVKD. V lost 6 bases to trimming and J lost 4 bases, with 6 bases between them. CDR3: CATSSGYNEQFF. The CDR3 DNA follows: TGTGCCACCAGTTCAGGGTACAATGAGCAGTTCTTC.

The rearrangement links TRBV15 to TRBJ1-1; unclear D gene. The germline V gene encodes CDR1 LNHNV and CDR2 YYDKDF (reference sequence). Trimming left V 2 bases short and J 3 bases short, with 4 bases between. The CDR3 is 12 residues long. CDR3 DNA: TGTGCCACCAGCAGAAGCTACACTGAAGCTTTCTTT. Translation gives CATSRSYTEAFF.